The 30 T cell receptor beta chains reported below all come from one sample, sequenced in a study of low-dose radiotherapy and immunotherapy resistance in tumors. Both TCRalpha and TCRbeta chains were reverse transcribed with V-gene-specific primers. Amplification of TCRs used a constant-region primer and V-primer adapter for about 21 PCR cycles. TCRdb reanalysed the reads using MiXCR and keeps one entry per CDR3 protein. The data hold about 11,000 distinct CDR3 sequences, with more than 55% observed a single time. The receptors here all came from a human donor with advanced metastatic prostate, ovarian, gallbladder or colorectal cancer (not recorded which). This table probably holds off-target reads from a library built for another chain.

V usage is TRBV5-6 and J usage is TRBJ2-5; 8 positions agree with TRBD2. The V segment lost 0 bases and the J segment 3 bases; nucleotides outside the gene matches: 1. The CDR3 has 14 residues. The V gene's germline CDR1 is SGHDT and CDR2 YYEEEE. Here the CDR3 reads CASSLVGREETQYF. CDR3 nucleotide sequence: TGTGCCAGCAGCTTGGTCGGGAGGGAAGAGACCCAGTACTTC.

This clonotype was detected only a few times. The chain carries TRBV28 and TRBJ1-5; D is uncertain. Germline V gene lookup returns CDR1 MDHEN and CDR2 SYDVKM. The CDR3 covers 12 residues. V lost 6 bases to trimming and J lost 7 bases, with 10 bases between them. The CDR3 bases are TGTGCCAGCAGCTCCGGGCTACAGCCCCAGCATTTT. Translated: CASSSGLQPQHF.

The DNA of the CDR3 is TGTGCCAGCAGCCTGCGATTACTAGCGGCGAACACCGGGGAGCTGTTTTTT. It specifies CASSLRLLAANTGELFF. The V call is TRBV5-6, the J call TRBJ2-2; TRBD2 aligns across 8 bases. The ends lost 4 bases at V and 0 bases at J; junction bases unmatched: 8. The CDR3 is 17 residues long. CDR1 and CDR2 (germline): SGHDT, YYEEEE.

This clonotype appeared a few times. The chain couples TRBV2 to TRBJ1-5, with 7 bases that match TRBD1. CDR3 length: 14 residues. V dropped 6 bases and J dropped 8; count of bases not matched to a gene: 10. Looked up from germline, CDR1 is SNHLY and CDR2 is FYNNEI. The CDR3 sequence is CASSETGMQEPQHF. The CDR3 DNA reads TGTGCCAGCAGCGAGACAGGGATGCAAGAGCCCCAGCATTTT.

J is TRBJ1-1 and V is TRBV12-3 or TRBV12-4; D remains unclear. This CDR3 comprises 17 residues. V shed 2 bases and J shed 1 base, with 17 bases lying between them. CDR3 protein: CASSLWRIGTANTEAFF. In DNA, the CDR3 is TGTGCCAGCAGTTTATGGCGAATTGGCACCGCGAACACTGAAGCTTTCTTT.

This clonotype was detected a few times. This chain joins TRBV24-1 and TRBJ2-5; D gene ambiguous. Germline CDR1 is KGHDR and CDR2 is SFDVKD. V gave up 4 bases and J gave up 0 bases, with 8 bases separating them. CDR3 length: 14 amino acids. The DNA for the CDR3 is TGTGCCACCAGTGAGGGTGGGCACCAAGAGACCCAGTACTTC. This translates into CATSEGGHQETQYF.

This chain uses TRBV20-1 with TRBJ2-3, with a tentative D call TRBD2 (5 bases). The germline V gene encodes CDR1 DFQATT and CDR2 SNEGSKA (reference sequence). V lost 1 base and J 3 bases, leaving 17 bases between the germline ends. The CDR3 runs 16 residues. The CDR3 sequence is CSARGSGQPTTDTQYF. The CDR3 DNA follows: TGCAGTGCTAGAGGAAGCGGCCAGCCGACGACAGATACGCAGTATTTT.

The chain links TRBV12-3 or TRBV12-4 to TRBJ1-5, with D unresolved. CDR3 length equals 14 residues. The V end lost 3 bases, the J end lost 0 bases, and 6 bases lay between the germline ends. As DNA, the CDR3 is TGTGCCAGCAGTTTGCATTATAGCAATCAGCCCCAGCATTTT. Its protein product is CASSLHYSNQPQHF.

Here the CDR3 DNA reads TGTGCCAGCAGTTTAGAGGACCGAGTTCCTAACTATGGCTACACCTTC. Amino acids: CASSLEDRVPNYGYTF. J is TRBJ1-2 and V is TRBV12-3 or TRBV12-4; D is unclear. Trimming took off 1 base at V and 0 bases at J, with 12 bases between the two ends. The CDR3 spans 16 residues.

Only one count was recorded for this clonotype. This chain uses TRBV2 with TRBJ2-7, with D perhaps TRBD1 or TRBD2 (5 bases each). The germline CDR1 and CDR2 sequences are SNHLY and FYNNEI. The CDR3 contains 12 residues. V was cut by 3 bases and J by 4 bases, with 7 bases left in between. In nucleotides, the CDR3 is TGTGCCAGCAGTGAGGGGGTTTACGAGCAGTACTTC. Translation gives CASSEGVYEQYF.

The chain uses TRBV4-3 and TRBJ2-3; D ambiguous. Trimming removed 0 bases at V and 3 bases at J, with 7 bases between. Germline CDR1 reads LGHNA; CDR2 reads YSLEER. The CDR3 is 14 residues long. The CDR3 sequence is CASSQDVGTDTQYF. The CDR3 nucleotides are TGCGCCAGCAGCCAAGATGTGGGGACAGATACGCAGTATTTT.

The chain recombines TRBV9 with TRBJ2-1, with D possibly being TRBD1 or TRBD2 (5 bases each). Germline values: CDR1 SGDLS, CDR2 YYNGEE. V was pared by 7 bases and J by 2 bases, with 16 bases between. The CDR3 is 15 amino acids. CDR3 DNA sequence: TGTGCCAGCGGACCGGGGACCGGACCCTACAATGAGCAGTTCTTC. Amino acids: CASGPGTGPYNEQFF. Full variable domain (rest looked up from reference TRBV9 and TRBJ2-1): DSGVTQTPKHLITATGQRVTLRCSPRSGDLSVYWYQQSLDQGLQFLIQYYNGEERAKGNILERFSAQQFPDLHSELNLSSLELGDSALYFCASGPGTGPYNEQFFGPGTRLTVL.

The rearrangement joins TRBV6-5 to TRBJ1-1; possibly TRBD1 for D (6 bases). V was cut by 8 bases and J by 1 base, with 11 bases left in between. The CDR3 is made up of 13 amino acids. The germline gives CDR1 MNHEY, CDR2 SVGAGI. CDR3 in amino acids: CASSTGWNTEAFF. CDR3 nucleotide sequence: TGTGCCAGCTCCACAGGGTGGAACACTGAAGCTTTCTTT.

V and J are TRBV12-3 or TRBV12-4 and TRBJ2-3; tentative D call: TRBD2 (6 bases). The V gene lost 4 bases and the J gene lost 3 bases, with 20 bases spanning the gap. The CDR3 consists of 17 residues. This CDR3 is CASSSIQVGGTTDTQYF. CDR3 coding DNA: TGTGCCAGCAGTTCCATACAGGTCGGCGGGACTACAGATACGCAGTATTTT.

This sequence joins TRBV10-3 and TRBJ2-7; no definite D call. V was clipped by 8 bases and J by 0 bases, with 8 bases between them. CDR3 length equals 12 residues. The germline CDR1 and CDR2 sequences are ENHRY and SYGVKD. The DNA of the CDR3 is TGTGCCATCGCGCCCCTCTCCTACGAGCAGTACTTC. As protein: CAIAPLSYEQYF.

The CDR3 DNA is TGTGCCAGCTTCTACATATGGAACACAGATACGCAGTATTTT. This gives the protein CASFYIWNTDTQYF. V usage is TRBV2 and J usage is TRBJ2-3; no clear D. Germline values: CDR1 SNHLY, CDR2 FYNNEI. V lost 8 bases and J 2 bases, leaving 14 bases between the germline ends. CDR3 length equals 14 residues. Full variable domain (rest looked up from reference TRBV2 and TRBJ2-3): EPEVTQTPSHQVTQMGQEVILRCVPISNHLYFYWYRQILGQKVEFLVSFYNNEISEKSEIFDDQFSVERPDGSNFTLKIRSTKLEDSAMYFCASFYIWNTDTQYFGPGTRLTVL.

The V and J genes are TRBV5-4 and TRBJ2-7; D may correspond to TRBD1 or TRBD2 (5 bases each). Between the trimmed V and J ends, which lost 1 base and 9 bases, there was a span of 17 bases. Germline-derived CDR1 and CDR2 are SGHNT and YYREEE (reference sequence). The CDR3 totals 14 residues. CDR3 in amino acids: CASSLLGPEGRQYF. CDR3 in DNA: TGTGCCAGCAGCTTGTTGGGACCCGAGGGAAGGCAGTACTTC.

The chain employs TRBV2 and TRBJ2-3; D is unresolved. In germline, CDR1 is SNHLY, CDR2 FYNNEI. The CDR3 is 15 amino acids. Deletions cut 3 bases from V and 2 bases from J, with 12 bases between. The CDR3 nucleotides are TGTGCCAGCAGTGAGCAGGCATCCCACACAGATACGCAGTATTTT. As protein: CASSEQASHTDTQYF.

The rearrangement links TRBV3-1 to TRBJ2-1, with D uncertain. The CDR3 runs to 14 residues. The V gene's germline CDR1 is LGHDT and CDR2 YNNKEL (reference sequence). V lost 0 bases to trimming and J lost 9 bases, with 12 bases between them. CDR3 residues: CASSQEYGFGEQFF. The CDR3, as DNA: TGTGCCAGCAGCCAAGAATACGGGTTTGGTGAGCAGTTCTTC.

CDR3 nucleotide sequence: TGCGCCAGCAGGGGCAGGAGCTCCTACAATGAGCAGTTCTTC. This codes for CASRGRSSYNEQFF. The genes are TRBV5-1 and TRBJ2-1; no firm D call. The CDR3 has 14 residues. Trimming removed 5 bases from V and 0 bases from J, with 9 bases in between. Germline-derived CDR1 and CDR2 are SGHRS and YFSETQ.

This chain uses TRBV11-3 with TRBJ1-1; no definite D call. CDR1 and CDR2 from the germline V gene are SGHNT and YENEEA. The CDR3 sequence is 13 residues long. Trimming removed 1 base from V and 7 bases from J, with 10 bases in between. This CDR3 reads CASSLGGSSEAFF. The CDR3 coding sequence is TGTGCCAGCAGCTTAGGGGGAAGCAGTGAAGCTTTCTTT. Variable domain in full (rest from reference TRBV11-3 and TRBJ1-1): EAGVVQSPRYKIIEKKQPVAFWCNPISGHNTLYWYLQNLGQGPELLIRYENEEAVDDSQLPKDRFSAERLKGVDSTLKIQPAELGDSAVYLCASSLGGSSEAFFGQGTRLTVV.

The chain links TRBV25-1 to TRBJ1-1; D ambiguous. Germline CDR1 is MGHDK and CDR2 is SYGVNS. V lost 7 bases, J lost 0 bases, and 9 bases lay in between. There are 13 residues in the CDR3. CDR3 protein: CASMALLNTEAFF. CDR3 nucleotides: TGTGCCAGCATGGCGCTGTTGAACACTGAAGCTTTCTTT.

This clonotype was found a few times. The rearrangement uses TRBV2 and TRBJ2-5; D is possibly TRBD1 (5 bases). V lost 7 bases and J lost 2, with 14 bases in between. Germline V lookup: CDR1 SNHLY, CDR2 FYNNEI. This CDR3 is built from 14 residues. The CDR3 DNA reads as TGTGCCAGCAATGCGGTGAAGGGGCAAGAGACCCAGTACTTC. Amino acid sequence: CASNAVKGQETQYF.

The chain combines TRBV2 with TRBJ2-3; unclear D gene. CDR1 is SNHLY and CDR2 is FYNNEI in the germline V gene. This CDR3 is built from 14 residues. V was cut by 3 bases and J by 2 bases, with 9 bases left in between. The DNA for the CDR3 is TGTGCCAGCAGTGAGCTCTATCACACAGATACGCAGTATTTT. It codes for CASSELYHTDTQYF. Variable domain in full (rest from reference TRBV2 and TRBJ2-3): EPEVTQTPSHQVTQMGQEVILRCVPISNHLYFYWYRQILGQKVEFLVSFYNNEISEKSEIFDDQFSVERPDGSNFTLKIRSTKLEDSAMYFCASSELYHTDTQYFGPGTRLTVL.

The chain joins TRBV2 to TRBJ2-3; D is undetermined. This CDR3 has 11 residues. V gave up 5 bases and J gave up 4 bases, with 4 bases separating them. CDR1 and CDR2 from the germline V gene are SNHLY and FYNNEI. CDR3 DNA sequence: TGTGCCAGCAGTCAATCAGATACGCAGTATTTT. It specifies CASSQSDTQYF.

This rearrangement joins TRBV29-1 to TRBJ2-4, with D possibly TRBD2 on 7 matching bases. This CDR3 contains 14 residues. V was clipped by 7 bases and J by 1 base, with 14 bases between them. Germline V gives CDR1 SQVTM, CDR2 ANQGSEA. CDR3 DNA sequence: TGCAGCGCCGAGGGGGGGTCGGCCAAAAACATTCAGTACTTC. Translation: CSAEGGSAKNIQYF.

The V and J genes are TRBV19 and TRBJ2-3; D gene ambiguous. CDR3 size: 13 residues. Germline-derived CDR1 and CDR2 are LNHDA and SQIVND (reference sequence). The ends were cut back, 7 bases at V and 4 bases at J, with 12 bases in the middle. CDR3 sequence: CASKPAGSDTQYF. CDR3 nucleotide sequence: TGTGCCAGTAAGCCGGCCGGCTCAGATACGCAGTATTTT.

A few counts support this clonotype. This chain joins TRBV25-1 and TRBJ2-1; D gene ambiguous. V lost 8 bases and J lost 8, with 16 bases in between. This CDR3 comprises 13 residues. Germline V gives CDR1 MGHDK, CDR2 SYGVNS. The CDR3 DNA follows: TGTGCCAGCGACCCCGGAGCAGGTTATGAGCAGTTCTTC. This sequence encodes CASDPGAGYEQFF. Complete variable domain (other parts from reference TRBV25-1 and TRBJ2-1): EADIYQTPRYLVIGTGKKITLECSQTMGHDKMYWYQQDPGMELHLIHYSYGVNSTEKGDLSSESTVSRIRTEHFPLTLESARPSHTSQYLCASDPGAGYEQFFGPGTRLTVL.

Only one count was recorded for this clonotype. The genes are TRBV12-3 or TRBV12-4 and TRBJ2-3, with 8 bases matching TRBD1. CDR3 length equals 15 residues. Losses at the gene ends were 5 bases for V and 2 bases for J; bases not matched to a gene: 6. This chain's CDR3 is CASSGDRSFTDTQYF. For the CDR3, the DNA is TGTGCCAGCAGTGGGGACAGGAGTTTCACAGATACGCAGTATTTT.

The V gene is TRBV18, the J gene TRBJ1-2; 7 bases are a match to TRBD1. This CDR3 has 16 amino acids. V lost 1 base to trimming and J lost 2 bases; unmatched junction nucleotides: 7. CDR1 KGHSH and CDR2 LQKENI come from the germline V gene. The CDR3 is CASSPRTGGTNYGYTF. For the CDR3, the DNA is TGTGCCAGCTCACCACGGACAGGAGGGACGAACTATGGCTACACCTTC.